These T cell receptor beta chains were read from a single sample in a study of blood T cell repertoires in COVID-19. Clones were sequenced by immunoSEQ multiplex PCR, and TCRdb holds only the in-frame ones, with some missing. The sample consists of hundreds of thousands of clones, 85% to 90% of them appearing once. Specimen: PBMCs or T cells enriched from blood (not recorded which). These receptors all stem from a woman aged 55-69 years in a cohort exposed to, infected with or recovered from COVID-19 (not recorded which). The conserved cysteine and the conserved F or W are not part of the CDR3 here. The D gene is left open where the match is weak.

V,length,D,J,CDR3
TRBV30,15,TRBD2,TRBJ2-1,AWSGIGWASGSREQF
TRBV7-9,11,TRBD2,TRBJ2-1,ASSPGTSEGKF
TRBV6-2/TRBV6-3,18,TRBD1,TRBJ1-5,ASSYPGQGDYLPLNQPQH
TRBV9,11,-,TRBJ1-2,ASSSQVNWGYT
TRBV6-5,11,TRBD2,TRBJ2-7,ASRDGGGYEQY
TRBV19,15,TRBD1,TRBJ1-5,ASKRQGAGLGNQPQH
TRBV2,13,TRBD2,TRBJ2-1,ASRIGLAGYNEQF
TRBV2,11,TRBD1,TRBJ1-2,ASSGDSNYGYT
TRBV9,14,TRBD2,TRBJ2-7,ASSLGLAVPSYEQY
TRBV20-1,9,-,TRBJ2-1,SAGLDNEQF